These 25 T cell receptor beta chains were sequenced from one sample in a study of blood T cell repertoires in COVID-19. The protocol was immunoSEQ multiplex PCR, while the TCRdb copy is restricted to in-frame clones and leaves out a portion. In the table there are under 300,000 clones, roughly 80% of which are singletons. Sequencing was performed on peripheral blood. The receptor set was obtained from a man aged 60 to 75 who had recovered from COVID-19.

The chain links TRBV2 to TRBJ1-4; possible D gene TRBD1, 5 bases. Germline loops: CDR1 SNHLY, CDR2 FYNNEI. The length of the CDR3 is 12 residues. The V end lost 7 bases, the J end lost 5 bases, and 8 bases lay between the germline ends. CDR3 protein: CASKTENEKLFF. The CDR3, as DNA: TGTGCCAGCAAGACAGAAAATGAAAAACTGTTTTTT.

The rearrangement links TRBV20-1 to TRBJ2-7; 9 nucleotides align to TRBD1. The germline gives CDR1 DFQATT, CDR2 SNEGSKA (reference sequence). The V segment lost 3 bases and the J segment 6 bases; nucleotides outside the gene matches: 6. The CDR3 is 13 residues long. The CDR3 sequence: CSASRDRGGEQYF. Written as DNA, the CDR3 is TGCAGTGCTAGTAGAGACAGGGGGGGCGAGCAGTACTTC.

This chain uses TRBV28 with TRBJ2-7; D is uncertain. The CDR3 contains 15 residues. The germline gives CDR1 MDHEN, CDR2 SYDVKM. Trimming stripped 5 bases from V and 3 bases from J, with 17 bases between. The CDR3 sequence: CASSETERKSYEQYF. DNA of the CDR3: TGTGCCAGCAGTGAGACCGAGAGGAAAAGCTACGAGCAGTACTTC.

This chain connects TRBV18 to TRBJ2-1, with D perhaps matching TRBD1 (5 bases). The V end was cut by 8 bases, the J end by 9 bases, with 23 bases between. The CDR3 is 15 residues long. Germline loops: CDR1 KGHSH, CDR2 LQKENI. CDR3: CASTTGGRGNAEQFF. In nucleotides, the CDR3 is TGTGCCAGCACCACAGGCGGTAGGGGTAACGCTGAGCAGTTCTTC. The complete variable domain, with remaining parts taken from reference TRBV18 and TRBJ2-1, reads NAGVMQNPRHLVRRRGQEARLRCSPMKGHSHVYWYRQLPEEGLKFMVYLQKENIIDESGMPKERFSAEFPKEGPSILRIQQVVRGDSAAYFCASTTGGRGNAEQFFGPGTRLTVL.

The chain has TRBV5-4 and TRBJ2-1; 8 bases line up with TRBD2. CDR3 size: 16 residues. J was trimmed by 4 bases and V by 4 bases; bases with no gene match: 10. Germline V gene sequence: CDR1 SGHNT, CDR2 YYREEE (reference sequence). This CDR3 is CASSPMSAGGYNEQFF. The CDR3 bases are TGTGCCAGCAGCCCTATGAGTGCGGGAGGTTACAATGAGCAGTTCTTC.

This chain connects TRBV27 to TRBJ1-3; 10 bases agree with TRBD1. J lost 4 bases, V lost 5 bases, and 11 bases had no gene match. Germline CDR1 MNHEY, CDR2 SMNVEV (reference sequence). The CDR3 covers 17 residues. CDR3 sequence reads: CASSPLSGTGVGNTIYF. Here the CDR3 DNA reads TGTGCCAGCAGTCCTCTTTCCGGGACAGGGGTCGGAAACACCATATATTTT.

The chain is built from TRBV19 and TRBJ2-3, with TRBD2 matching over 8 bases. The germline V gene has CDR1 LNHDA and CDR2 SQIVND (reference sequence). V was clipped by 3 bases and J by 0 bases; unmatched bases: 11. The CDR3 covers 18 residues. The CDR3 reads CASSIPVAGTASTDTQYF. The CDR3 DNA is TGTGCCAGTAGTATCCCGGTAGCGGGGACCGCTAGCACAGATACGCAGTATTTT.

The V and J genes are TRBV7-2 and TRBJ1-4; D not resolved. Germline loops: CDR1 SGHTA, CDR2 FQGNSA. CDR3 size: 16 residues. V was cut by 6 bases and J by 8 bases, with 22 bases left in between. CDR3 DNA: TGTGCCAGCAGACCCGCCAGAGGGAGAACGGGGGAAAAACTGTTTTTT. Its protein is CASRPARGRTGEKLFF.

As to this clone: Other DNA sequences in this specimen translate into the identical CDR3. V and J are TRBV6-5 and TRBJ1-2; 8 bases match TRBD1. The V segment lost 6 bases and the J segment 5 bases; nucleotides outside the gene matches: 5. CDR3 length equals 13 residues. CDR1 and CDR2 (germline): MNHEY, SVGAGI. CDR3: CASRPTGAYGYTF. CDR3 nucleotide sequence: TGTGCCAGCAGGCCGACAGGGGCTTATGGCTACACCTTC.

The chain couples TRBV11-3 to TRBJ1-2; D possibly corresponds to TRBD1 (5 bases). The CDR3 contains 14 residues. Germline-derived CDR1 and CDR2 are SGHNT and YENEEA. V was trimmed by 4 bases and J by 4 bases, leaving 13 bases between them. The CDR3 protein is CASSWGGKGYGYTF. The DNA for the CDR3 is TGTGCCAGCAGCTGGGGGGGGAAGGGCTATGGCTACACCTTC.

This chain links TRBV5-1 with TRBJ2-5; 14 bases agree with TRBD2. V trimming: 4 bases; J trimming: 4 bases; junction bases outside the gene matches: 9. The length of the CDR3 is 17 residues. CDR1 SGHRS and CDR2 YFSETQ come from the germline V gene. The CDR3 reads CASSPRGLAGVAETQYF. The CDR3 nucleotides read TGCGCCAGCAGCCCGAGGGGACTAGCGGGAGTGGCAGAGACCCAGTACTTC.

CDR3 nucleotides: TGCGCCAGCAGCTTAATACGTTCGGACACTGAAGCTTTCTTT. It specifies CASSLIRSDTEAFF. This chain joins TRBV5-1 and TRBJ1-1; no clear D. V was trimmed by 2 bases and J by 3 bases, leaving 11 bases between them. This CDR3 region has 14 residues. Germline assignment: CDR1 SGHRS and CDR2 YFSETQ. The complete variable domain, with remaining parts taken from reference TRBV5-1 and TRBJ1-1, reads KAGVTQTPRYLIKTRGQQVTLSCSPISGHRSVSWYQQTPGQGLQFLFEYFSETQRNKGNFPGRFSGRQFSNSRSEMNVSTLELGDSALYLCASSLIRSDTEAFFGQGTRLTVV.

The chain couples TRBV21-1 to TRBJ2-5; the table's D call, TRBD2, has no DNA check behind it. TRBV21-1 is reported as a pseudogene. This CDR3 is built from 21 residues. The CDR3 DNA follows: TGTGCCAGCAGCAAAGCTCTTGCGGGGACTAGCGGGAGACCTCGCGAAGAGACCCAGTACTTC. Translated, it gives CASSKALAGTSGRPREETQYF.

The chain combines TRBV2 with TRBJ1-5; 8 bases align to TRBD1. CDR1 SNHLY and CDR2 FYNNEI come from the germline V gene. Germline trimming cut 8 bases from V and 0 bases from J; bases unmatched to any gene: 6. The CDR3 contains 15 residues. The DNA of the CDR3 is TGTGCCAGCTGCCCGGACAGGGCTAGCAATCAGCCCCAGCATTTT. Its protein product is CASCPDRASNQPQHF.

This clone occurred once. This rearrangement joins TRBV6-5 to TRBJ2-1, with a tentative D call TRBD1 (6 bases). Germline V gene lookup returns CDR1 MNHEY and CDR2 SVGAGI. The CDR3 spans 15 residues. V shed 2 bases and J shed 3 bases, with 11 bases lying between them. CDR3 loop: CASSYLLGGYNEQFF. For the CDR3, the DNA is TGTGCCAGCAGTTACCTCCTAGGGGGCTACAATGAGCAGTTCTTC.

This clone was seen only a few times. The CDR3 is CASSPDRLQLFF. The CDR3, as DNA: TGTGCCAGCAGTCCGGACAGGCTCCAACTGTTTTTT. The chain has TRBV11-2 and TRBJ1-4, with 7 nucleotides matching TRBD1. The CDR3 length is 12 residues. With 6 bases clipped from V and 12 bases from J, the junction kept 7 bases outside the gene matches. CDR1 is SGHAT and CDR2 is FQNNGV in the germline V gene.

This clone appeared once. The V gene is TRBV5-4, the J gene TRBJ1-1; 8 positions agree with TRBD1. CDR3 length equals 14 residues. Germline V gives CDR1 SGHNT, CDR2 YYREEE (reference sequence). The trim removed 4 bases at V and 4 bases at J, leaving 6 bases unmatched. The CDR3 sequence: CASSAGQGATEAFF. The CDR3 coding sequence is TGTGCCAGCAGCGCAGGACAGGGTGCCACTGAAGCTTTCTTT. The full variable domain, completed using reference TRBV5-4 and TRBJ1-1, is ETGVTQSPTHLIKTRGQQVTLRCSSQSGHNTVSWYQQALGQGPQFIFQYYREEENGRGNFPPRFSGLQFPNYSSELNVNALELDDSALYLCASSAGQGATEAFFGQGTRLTVV.

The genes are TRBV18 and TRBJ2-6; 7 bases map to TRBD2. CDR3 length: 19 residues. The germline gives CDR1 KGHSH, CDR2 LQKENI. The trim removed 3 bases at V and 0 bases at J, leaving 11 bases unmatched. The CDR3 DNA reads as TGTGCCAGCTCACCCTACGGAATGGGGGGGTACTCTGGGGCCAACGTCCTGACTTTC. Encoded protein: CASSPYGMGGYSGANVLTF.

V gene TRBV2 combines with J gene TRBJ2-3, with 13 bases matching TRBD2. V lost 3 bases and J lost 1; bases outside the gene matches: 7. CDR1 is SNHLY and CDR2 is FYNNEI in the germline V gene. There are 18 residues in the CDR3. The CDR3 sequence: CASSDPGLAGWGTDTQYF. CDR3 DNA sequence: TGTGCCAGCAGTGACCCGGGACTAGCGGGATGGGGCACAGATACGCAGTATTTT.

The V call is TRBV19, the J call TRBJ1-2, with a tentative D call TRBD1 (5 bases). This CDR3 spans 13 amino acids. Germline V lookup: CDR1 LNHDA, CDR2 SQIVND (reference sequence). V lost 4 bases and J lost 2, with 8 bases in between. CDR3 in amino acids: CASSRRQNYGYTF. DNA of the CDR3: TGTGCCAGTAGTAGGCGACAGAACTATGGCTACACCTTC.

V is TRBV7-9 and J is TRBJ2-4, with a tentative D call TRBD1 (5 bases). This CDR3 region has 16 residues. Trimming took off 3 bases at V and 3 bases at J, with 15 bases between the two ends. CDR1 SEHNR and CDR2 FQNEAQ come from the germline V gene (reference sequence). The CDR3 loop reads CASSFPRQGGKNIQYF. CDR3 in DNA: TGTGCCAGCAGCTTCCCCAGGCAGGGTGGCAAAAACATTCAGTACTTC.

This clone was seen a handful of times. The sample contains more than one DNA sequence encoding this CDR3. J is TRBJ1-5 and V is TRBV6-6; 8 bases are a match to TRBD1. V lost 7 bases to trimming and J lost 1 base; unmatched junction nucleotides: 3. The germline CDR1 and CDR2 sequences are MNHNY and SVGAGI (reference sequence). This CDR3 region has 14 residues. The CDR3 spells CASNDRGSNQPQHF. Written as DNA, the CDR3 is TGTGCCAGCAATGACAGGGGAAGCAATCAGCCCCAGCATTTT.

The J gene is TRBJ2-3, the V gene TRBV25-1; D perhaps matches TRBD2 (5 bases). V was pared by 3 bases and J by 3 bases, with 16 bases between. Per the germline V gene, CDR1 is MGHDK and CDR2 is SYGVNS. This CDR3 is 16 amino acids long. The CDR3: CASSDFGGRLTDTQYF. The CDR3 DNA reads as TGTGCCAGCAGTGATTTCGGCGGGCGTCTAACAGATACGCAGTATTTT. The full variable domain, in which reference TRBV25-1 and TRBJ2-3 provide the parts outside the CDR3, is EADIYQTPRYLVIGTGKKITLECSQTMGHDKMYWYQQDPGMELHLIHYSYGVNSTEKGDLSSESTVSRIRTEHFPLTLESARPSHTSQYLCASSDFGGRLTDTQYFGPGTRLTVL.

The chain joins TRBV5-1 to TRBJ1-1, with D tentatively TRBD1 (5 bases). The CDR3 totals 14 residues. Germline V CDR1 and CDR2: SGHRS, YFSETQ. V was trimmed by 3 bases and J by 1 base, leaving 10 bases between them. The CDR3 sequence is CASSSTARNTEAFF. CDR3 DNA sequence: TGCGCCAGCAGCTCGACAGCGCGGAACACTGAAGCTTTCTTT.

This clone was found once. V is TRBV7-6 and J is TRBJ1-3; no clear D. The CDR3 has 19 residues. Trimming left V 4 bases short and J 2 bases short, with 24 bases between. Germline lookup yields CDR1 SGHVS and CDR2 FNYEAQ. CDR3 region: CASSSKSADFGSTGNTIYF. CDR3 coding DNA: TGTGCCAGCAGCTCCAAATCGGCCGACTTCGGGTCCACTGGAAACACCATATATTTT.